These T cell receptor beta chains were read from a single sample in a study of post-analysis software for immune sequencing data. TCRdb fed the PCR reads into MiXCR, producing one record per CDR3 protein. The profile covers approximately 690,000 distinct CDR3 sequences, with approximately 59% appearing a single time and approximately 11% taken by the ten largest. What was sequenced was blood. All receptors come from a girl aged 2 to 10 with multiple sclerosis. CDR3s include the opening cysteine and the closing phenylalanine or tryptophan. The D gene is left open where the match is weak. The size field is filled for only some rows; it gives once, few, many or a size class.

TRBJ2-1 | TRBV5-1 | 15 | - | - | CASSLGAARDNEQFF | TGCGCCAGCAGCTTGGGAGCGGCGCGTGACAACGAGCAGTTCTTC
TRBJ2-7 | TRBV6-2/TRBV6-3 | 15 | - | - | CAGSPPPDYAYEQYF | TGTGCCGGCAGTCCGCCCCCGGACTACGCCTACGAGCAGTACTTC
TRBJ1-1 | TRBV29-1 | 16 | - | - | CSVGPVTVGRNTEAFF | TGCAGCGTTGGCCCGGTAACAGTCGGGCGGAACACTGAAGCTTTCTTT
TRBJ1-2 | TRBV6-5 | 14 | - | TRBD1 | CASSSQDRIYGYTF | TGTGCCAGCAGTTCTCAGGACAGGATCTATGGCTACACCTTC
TRBJ2-1 | TRBV24-1 | 16 | - | TRBD2 | CATSAILAGGYNEQFF | TGTGCCACCAGTGCGATACTAGCGGGGGGCTACAATGAGCAGTTCTTC
TRBJ2-4 | TRBV2 | 16 | - | - | CASSPVRDGAKNIQYF | TGTGCCAGCAGTCCCGTCCGGGACGGAGCCAAAAACATTCAGTACTTC
TRBJ1-2 | TRBV7-2 | 13 | - | - | CASSLITDQGYTF | TGTGCCAGCAGCTTAATTACGGACCAGGGCTACACCTTC
TRBJ2-6 | TRBV15 | 12 | - | - | CATISGANVLTF | TGTGCCACCATATCTGGGGCCAACGTCCTGACTTTC
TRBJ2-1 | TRBV29-1 | 16 | - | TRBD2 | CSVEGSGRSSYNEQFF | TGCAGCGTTGAGGGGAGCGGGAGGAGCTCCTACAATGAGCAGTTCTTC
TRBJ2-7 | TRBV20-1 | 14 | once | - | CSATGDSRHYEQYF | TGCAGTGCGACGGGGGACAGTAGACACTACGAGCAGTACTTC
TRBJ2-7 | TRBV6-5 | 15 | - | - | CANSLQDGASYEQYF | TGTGCCAACAGTCTTCAGGACGGTGCCTCCTACGAGCAGTACTTC
TRBJ2-4 | TRBV4-2 | 15 | few | - | CASSQDRAGENIQYF | TGTGCCAGCAGCCAAGATCGGGCAGGGGAAAACATTCAGTACTTC